Presented here are 18 T cell receptor beta chains from one specimen sequenced in a study of early T cells in non-severe SARS-CoV-2 infection. TCRdb recomputed calls from the 5' RACE reads with MiXCR, one row per CDR3 protein. The repertoire holds about 26,000 distinct CDR3 sequences, with roughly 4% as singletons. Sequencing used whole blood. These receptors were obtained from an adult who was a healthcare worker with PCR-confirmed SARS-CoV-2 infection or an uninfected control (not recorded which).

This clonotype was detected many times. The V and J genes are TRBV12-3 or TRBV12-4 and TRBJ2-2; no firm D call. Trimming took 1 base from V and 7 from J, leaving 10 bases between them. The CDR3 contains 14 residues. This chain's CDR3 is CASSLVELNGELFF. CDR3 nucleotide sequence: TGTGCCAGCAGTTTAGTAGAGCTTAACGGGGAGCTGTTTTTT.

This clonotype showed up many times. This chain connects TRBV29-1 to TRBJ1-2; D unresolved. Between the trimmed V and J ends, which lost 1 base and 7 bases, there was a span of 16 bases. Germline V gives CDR1 SQVTM, CDR2 ANQGSEA. The CDR3 totals 14 residues. CDR3 DNA sequence: TGCAGCGTTGAAGTCGGTGCGGGAGGGATTGGCTACACCTTC. The encoded protein is CSVEVGAGGIGYTF.

This clonotype was recorded at least ten times. This chain joins TRBV20-1 and TRBJ1-5, with a possible D match to TRBD1 (6 bases). The CDR3 covers 14 residues. The germline gives CDR1 DFQATT, CDR2 SNEGSKA (reference sequence). V was trimmed by 4 bases and J by 6 bases, leaving 16 bases between them. CDR3 bases: TGCAGTGCTAAGGACGGACAGATGAGTCAGCCCCAGCATTTT. Translated: CSAKDGQMSQPQHF.

The sample holds many counts of this clonotype. This chain links TRBV3-1 with TRBJ2-7; 7 bases fit TRBD2. V trimming: 3 bases; J trimming: 3 bases; junction bases outside the gene matches: 2. The CDR3 length is 13 residues. Germline V lookup: CDR1 LGHDT, CDR2 YNNKEL (reference sequence). The CDR3 sequence is CASSHSSGYEQYF. CDR3 DNA: TGTGCCAGCAGCCATTCTAGCGGCTACGAGCAGTACTTC.

This chain connects TRBV27 to TRBJ1-2; D is perhaps TRBD1 (5 bases). The CDR3 loop spans 17 amino acids. V was trimmed by 7 bases and J by 0 bases, leaving 21 bases between them. CDR1 MNHEY and CDR2 SMNVEV come from the germline V gene (reference sequence). For the CDR3, the DNA is TGTGCCAGCATTAGCCGGGGGTGGCACCAAGCTAACTATGGCTACACCTTC. Residues: CASISRGWHQANYGYTF.

This clonotype was counted at least ten times. V usage is TRBV30 and J usage is TRBJ2-2; D possibly corresponds to TRBD1 (5 bases). CDR1 and CDR2 (germline): GTSNPN, SVGIG (reference sequence). CDR3 length equals 19 residues. Trimming cost V 0 bases and J 1 base, with 21 bases left between them. This chain's CDR3 is CAWSVPGPRARMNTGELFF. The CDR3 DNA reads TGTGCCTGGAGTGTACCAGGTCCCAGGGCACGCATGAACACCGGGGAGCTGTTTTTT. Using reference TRBV30 and TRBJ2-2 for the parts outside the CDR3, the full variable domain is SQTIHQWPATLVQPVGSPLSLECTVEGTSNPNLYWYRQAAGRGLQLLFYSVGIGQISSEVPQNLSASRPQDRQFILSSKKLLLSDSGFYLCAWSVPGPRARMNTGELFFGEGSRLTVL.

The table lists this clonotype with many counts. The chain couples TRBV6-5 to TRBJ1-4; D is perhaps TRBD1 (6 bases). The CDR3 length is 14 residues. Deletions cut 6 bases from V and 8 bases from J, with 16 bases between. The V gene's germline CDR1 is MNHEY and CDR2 SVGAGI. CDR3 amino acids: CASSLNRVVEKLFF. The CDR3 DNA sequence: TGTGCCAGCAGCCTAAACAGGGTGGTGGAAAAACTGTTTTTT.

There are many counts of this clonotype. The V call is TRBV18, the J call TRBJ1-5; 8 bases match TRBD1. Germline CDR1 KGHSH, CDR2 LQKENI. The CDR3 extends over 16 amino acids. The trim removed 3 bases at V and 0 bases at J, leaving 4 bases unmatched. The DNA of the CDR3 is TGTGCCAGCTCACCGACAGGGGCTAATAGCAATCAGCCCCAGCATTTT. Amino acids: CASSPTGANSNQPQHF.

This chain joins TRBV6-6 and TRBJ2-2, with D hard to call. CDR1 MNHNY and CDR2 SVGAGI come from the germline V gene (reference sequence). This CDR3 is 12 amino acids long. Trimming removed 6 bases at V and 5 bases at J, with 7 bases between. The CDR3 here is CASRVVTGELFF. CDR3 nucleotide sequence: TGTGCCAGCAGAGTCGTAACCGGGGAGCTGTTTTTT.

This clonotype appeared a few times. This chain connects TRBV6-2 or TRBV6-3 to TRBJ2-7; unclear D gene. Germline V CDR1 and CDR2: MNHEY, SVGEGT. Trimming took off 2 bases at V and 7 bases at J, with 12 bases between the two ends. The CDR3 has 13 amino acids. CDR3 DNA sequence: TGTGCCAGCAGTTACGTTAGAGATAGGGAGCAGTACTTC. Amino acid sequence: CASSYVRDREQYF.

The rearrangement joins TRBV11-2 to TRBJ2-7; the match to TRBD2 covers 8 bases. Losses at the gene ends were 6 bases for V and 0 bases for J; bases not matched to a gene: 10. The CDR3 has 16 residues. Germline CDR1 SGHAT, CDR2 FQNNGV. The CDR3 DNA is TGTGCCAGCAGGCCCATTCGGACTAGCAGCTCCTACGAGCAGTACTTC. Encoded protein: CASRPIRTSSSYEQYF. The full variable domain, rest sourced from reference TRBV11-2 and TRBJ2-7, is EAGVAQSPRYKIIEKRQSVAFWCNPISGHATLYWYQQILGQGPKLLIQFQNNGVVDDSQLPKDRFSAERLKGVDSTLKIQPAKLEDSAVYLCASRPIRTSSSYEQYFGPGTRLTVT.

The table lists this clonotype with many counts. The chain uses TRBV10-3 and TRBJ2-6; D is ambiguous. Trimming took off 8 bases at V and 1 base at J, with 9 bases between the two ends. The CDR3 has 14 amino acids. Germline CDR1 ENHRY, CDR2 SYGVKD. CDR3 loop: CAIGRYSGANVLTF. CDR3 in DNA: TGTGCCATCGGACGGTATTCTGGGGCCAACGTCCTGACTTTC.

CDR3 sequence (DNA): TGTGCCAGCAGTTTAGGCTCCGGACTAGTCCCAGATACGCAGTATTTT. It codes for CASSLGSGLVPDTQYF. V and J are TRBV28 and TRBJ2-3, with 7 bases that match TRBD2. Germline loops: CDR1 MDHEN, CDR2 SYDVKM. V dropped 2 bases and J dropped 4; count of bases not matched to a gene: 9. CDR3 length equals 16 residues. Combining the CDR3 with reference TRBV28 and TRBJ2-3 gives the whole variable domain DVKVTQSSRYLVKRTGEKVFLECVQDMDHENMFWYRQDPGLGLRLIYFSYDVKMKEKGDIPEGYSVSREKKERFSLILESASTNQTSMYLCASSLGSGLVPDTQYFGPGTRLTVL.

This sequence joins TRBV5-1 and TRBJ2-7, with D tentatively TRBD1 (6 bases). This CDR3 is built from 14 residues. The V and J ends lost 3 bases and 4 bases respectively, with 14 bases between them. In germline, CDR1 is SGHRS, CDR2 YFSETQ. The CDR3 DNA reads as TGCGCCAGCAGCTCAAACGGACAGAAATACGAGCAGTACTTC. Residues: CASSSNGQKYEQYF.

This clonotype was found a few times. J is TRBJ1-1 and V is TRBV29-1, with 8 positions matching TRBD1. Germline V lookup: CDR1 SQVTM, CDR2 ANQGSEA. V shed 6 bases, J shed 2 bases, and the junction held 14 bases outside the gene matches. The CDR3 runs to 16 residues. The CDR3, as DNA: TGCAGCGTGGTAATCAGGGGGCAAGGAGTTAACACTGAAGCTTTCTTT. Translating it yields CSVVIRGQGVNTEAFF.

Many counts were recorded for this clonotype. The rearrangement joins TRBV4-1 to TRBJ2-5; 9 nucleotides match TRBD2. CDR1 and CDR2 from the germline V gene are MGHRA and YSYEKL. Trimming cost V 1 base and J 1 base; bases outside gene matches: 13. The CDR3 has 19 amino acids. CDR3 coding DNA: TGCGCCAGCAGCCAAGGGCGAGCTAGCGGGGTTACAGGCCAAGAGACCCAGTACTTC. Its protein product is CASSQGRASGVTGQETQYF.

V is TRBV6-2 or TRBV6-3 and J is TRBJ2-5, with unresolved D. The V and J ends lost 8 bases and 2 bases respectively, with 12 bases between them. The CDR3 length is 13 residues. The germline V gene encodes CDR1 MNHEY and CDR2 SVGEGT. The DNA for the CDR3 is TGTGCCAGCCGTAAAGTATTACAAGAGACCCAGTACTTC. Translating it yields CASRKVLQETQYF.

This clonotype showed up just a few times. The chain joins TRBV5-1 to TRBJ1-4, with a weak D call TRBD1 (6 bases). The germline CDR1 and CDR2 sequences are SGHRS and YFSETQ. Trimming pared 4 bases from V and 4 bases from J, leaving 14 bases between. The CDR3 length is 15 residues. CDR3 loop: CASSAVDSGNEKLFF. The CDR3 bases are TGCGCCAGCAGCGCCGTGGACAGCGGTAATGAAAAACTGTTTTTT.